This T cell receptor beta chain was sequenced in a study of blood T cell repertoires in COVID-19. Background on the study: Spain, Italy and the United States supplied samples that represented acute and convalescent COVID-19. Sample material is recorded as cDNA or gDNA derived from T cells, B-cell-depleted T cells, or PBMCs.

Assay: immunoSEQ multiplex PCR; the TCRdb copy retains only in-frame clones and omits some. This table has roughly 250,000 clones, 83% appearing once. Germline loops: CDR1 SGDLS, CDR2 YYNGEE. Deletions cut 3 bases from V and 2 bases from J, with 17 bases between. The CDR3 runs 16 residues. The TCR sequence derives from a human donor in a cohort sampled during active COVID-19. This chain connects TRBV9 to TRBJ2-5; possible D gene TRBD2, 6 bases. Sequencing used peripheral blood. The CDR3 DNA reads TGTGCCAGCAGCGAGCGGGCCGGGACCGGACAAGAGACCCAGTACTTC. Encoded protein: CASSERAGTGQETQYF.